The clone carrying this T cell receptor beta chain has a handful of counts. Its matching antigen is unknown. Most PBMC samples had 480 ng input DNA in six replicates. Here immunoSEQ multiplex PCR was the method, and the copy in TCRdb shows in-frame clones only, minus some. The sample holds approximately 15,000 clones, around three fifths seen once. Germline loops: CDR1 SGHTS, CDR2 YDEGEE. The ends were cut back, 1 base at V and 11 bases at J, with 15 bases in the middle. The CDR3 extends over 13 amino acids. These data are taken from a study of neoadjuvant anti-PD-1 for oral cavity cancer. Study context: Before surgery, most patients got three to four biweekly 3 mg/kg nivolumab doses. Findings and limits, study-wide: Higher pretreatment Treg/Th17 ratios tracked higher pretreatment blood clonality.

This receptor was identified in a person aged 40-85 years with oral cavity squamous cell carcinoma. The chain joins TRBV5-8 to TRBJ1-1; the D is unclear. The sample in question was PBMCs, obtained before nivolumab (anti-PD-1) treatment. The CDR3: CASSLTPGRGAFF. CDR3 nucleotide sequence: TGTGCCAGCAGCTTGACCCCGGGTAGAGGCGCTTTCTTT.